The rows below give T cell receptor beta chains drawn from one sample of a study of blood T cell repertoires in COVID-19. Only in-frame clones appear in the TCRdb table, and some are missing; sequencing was by immunoSEQ multiplex PCR. Among 95,000 to 150,000 clones, approximately 87% were seen once, and the ten largest hold about 2%. Sequencing was carried out using peripheral blood. The source of these receptors is a woman aged 45 to 65 with acute or convalescent COVID-19. Each CDR3 is given with its conserved first and last residue. A D gene is named only where the DNA matches it firmly. Not all rows give a size; the values are once, few, many and, for expanded clones, a class.

TRBJ1-1	TRBV18	.	.	TGTGCCAGCTCAGGGCCCAACACTGAAGCTTTCTTT	CASSGPNTEAFF
TRBJ2-1	TRBV5-1	.	TRBD2	TGCGCCAGCAGCGCGACTAGCAATGCCTACAATGAGCAGTTCTTC	CASSATSNAYNEQFF
TRBJ2-1	TRBV4-3	.	TRBD2	TGCGCCAGCAGCCTCTACCCCGGGACTAGTGATGAGCAGTTCTTC	CASSLYPGTSDEQFF
TRBJ2-3	TRBV6-4	few	TRBD2	TGTGCCAGCAGTGCTAGCGGGGGGGCCACAGATACGCAGTATTTT	CASSASGGATDTQYF
TRBJ1-4	TRBV15	few	.	TGTGCCACCAGCAGAGATCTGAACAGTATTAATGAAAAACTGTTTTTT	CATSRDLNSINEKLFF
TRBJ2-5	TRBV5-1	.	.	TGCGCCAGCAGCTTGACTAGTGAGACCCAGTACTTC	CASSLTSETQYF
TRBJ1-3	TRBV19	.	TRBD1	TGTGCCAGTAGTACGACAGGGTACGGAAACACCATATATTTT	CASSTTGYGNTIYF
TRBJ1-2	TRBV11-2	.	TRBD1	TGTGCCAGCAGCAATACCCCGGGACAGTCAAAGGCCTTCTATGGCTACACCTTC	CASSNTPGQSKAFYGYTF
TRBJ2-5	TRBV28	.	.	TGTGCCAGCAGGCCCGGACTTTCCCAAGAGACCCAGTACTTC	CASRPGLSQETQYF
TRBJ2-6	TRBV7-9	.	.	TGTGCCAGCAGCATCGGAGATACTGGGGCCAACGTCCTGACTTTC	CASSIGDTGANVLTF
TRBJ2-1	TRBV15	.	TRBD2	TGTGCCACCAGCAGGACTAGCGGGAGGGCAAACAATGAGCAGTTCTTC	CATSRTSGRANNEQFF
TRBJ1-3	TRBV30	.	.	TGTGCCTGGAGTGAGACGGACGTAAGGGGCTCTGGAAACACCATATATTTT	CAWSETDVRGSGNTIYF
TRBJ1-2	TRBV6-2/TRBV6-3	.	TRBD1	TGTGCCAGCAGTTACTCCCCGACAGGGGGCTATGGCTACACCTTC	CASSYSPTGGYGYTF
TRBJ2-2	TRBV5-1	.	TRBD1	TGCGCCAGCAGCCCCCAGGGGGCGCGCACCGGGGAGCTGTTTTTT	CASSPQGARTGELFF
TRBJ1-4	TRBV5-1	.	.	TGCGCCAGCAGCTTGGCTCGGACAGTGGACGAAAAACTGTTTTTT	CASSLARTVDEKLFF
TRBJ1-2	TRBV7-2	.	TRBD1	TGTGCCAGCAGCTCCACAGGGGTTAAGTATGGCTACACCTTC	CASSSTGVKYGYTF
TRBJ2-5	TRBV5-1	few	.	TGCGCCAGCAGCTTGGGGTCGGGGGGCACACTGGAGACCCAGTACTTC	CASSLGSGGTLETQYF
TRBJ1-1	TRBV19	.	.	TGTGCCAGTAGTATAGGCGGCAGGGAGAACACTGAAGCTTTCTTT	CASSIGGRENTEAFF